This TCR beta chain was retrieved from a study of monozygotic twins with inflammatory bowel disease. Study conclusions and caveats: Lower sharing of clonotypes with other individuals was seen in IBD patients than in healthy twins. This was most marked in patients showing signs of disease activity.

The CDR3 is 16 amino acids. Germline V CDR1 and CDR2: MNHEY, SVGAGI. Researchers used template switching to add UMIs featuring a 6-nucleotide sample barcode. From its re-call of the 5' RACE reads, TCRdb lists each CDR3 protein once, without DNA. The sample features roughly 150,000 distinct CDR3 sequences, with 2% to 2.5% in its top ten. Blood, 2.5 to 3 ml, was drawn per donor. As for this clonotype: Its specificity is not known.

The sequenced sample consisted of blood. The source of this sequence is a human donor with ulcerative colitis or Crohn's disease, or a healthy co-twin of an affected twin (not recorded which). V gene TRBV6-5 combines with J gene TRBJ1-2. The CDR3 reads CASSYSSWAGVYGYTF.